This T cell receptor (beta chain) was observed in a study of PD-L1 blockade in urothelial cancer. On the study more broadly: Blood gave a median approximately 130,000 T cells.

The data were produced by immunoSEQ multiplex PCR, yet TCRdb's version contains in-frame clones alone and is incomplete. In the table there are about 38,000 clones, over 65% of which are singletons. V dropped 8 bases and J dropped 8; count of bases not matched to a gene: 9. The CDR3 totals 14 residues. Germline assignment: CDR1 MGHDK and CDR2 SYGVNS. Here the sequenced sample was PBMCs, taken around atezolizumab (anti-PD-L1) treatment. The V gene is TRBV25-1, the J gene TRBJ1-2; the match to TRBD1 covers 12 bases. The source is a man in his sixties with urothelial cancer. CDR3 in DNA: TGTGCCAGCCGGGACAGGGGGCCTCGGAGAGGCTACACCTTC. It translates to CASRDRGPRRGYTF.